What follows are 32 T cell receptor beta chains derived from one specimen sequenced in a study of T cell changes during pregnancy in multiple sclerosis (dated by TCRdb to between 2018 and 2021). The method was the immunoSEQ multiplex PCR assay. Imported from immuneACCESS, the table was reduced by TCRdb to in-frame sequences with V and J called. These copies leave out some clones; in studies compared against another copy, an unresolved V gene accounts for under half, and the cause of the remainder is not known. The sample table records 85,000 to 100,000 clones; 80% to 95% of these occur just once. Clones ranked in the top ten supply 2% to 3% of the sample. The sample consisted of peripheral blood, taken in the first trimester of pregnancy. The receptors shown here come from a female donor with multiple sclerosis, enrolled in a pregnancy study.

J is TRBJ2-5 and V is TRBV5-4, with 7 bases identical to TRBD1. Per the germline V gene, CDR1 is SGHNT and CDR2 is YYREEE (reference sequence). The V gene end was trimmed by 1 base and the J gene end by 5 bases; junction bases not matched to a gene: 5. The CDR3 has 14 amino acids. The CDR3 is CASSLRGPGETQYF. For the CDR3, the DNA is TGTGCCAGCAGCTTGAGGGGGCCGGGGGAGACCCAGTACTTC.

The chain is built from TRBV7-9 and TRBJ2-7, with TRBD2 identical over 15 bases. The germline V gene encodes CDR1 SEHNR and CDR2 FQNEAQ (reference sequence). V dropped 0 bases and J dropped 0; count of bases not matched to a gene: 6. This CDR3 is 19 amino acids long. The CDR3 sequence: CASSLAGLAGGPSSYEQYF. The CDR3 DNA reads TGTGCCAGCAGCTTAGCTGGACTAGCGGGAGGGCCGAGCTCCTACGAGCAGTACTTC.

The chain joins TRBV5-1 to TRBJ1-4; no definite D call. The germline V and J ends were trimmed by 5 bases and 0 bases, with 11 bases remaining between them. Germline V CDR1 and CDR2: SGHRS, YFSETQ. The length of the CDR3 is 15 residues. The CDR3 coding sequence is TGCGCCAGCAGTCCCCGGTTGGCAACTAATGAAAAACTGTTTTTT. This gives the protein CASSPRLATNEKLFF.

The gene calls are TRBV7-2 and TRBJ2-7, with 10 bases lining up with TRBD2. CDR3 length equals 14 residues. J was trimmed by 6 bases and V by 5 bases; bases with no gene match: 7. CDR1 and CDR2 from the germline V gene are SGHTA and FQGNSA. The CDR3 DNA reads as TGTGCCAGCAGCCGCATAGCGGGAGGAAGCGAGCAGTACTTC. It codes for CASSRIAGGSEQYF. The variable domain in full, completed from reference TRBV7-2 and TRBJ2-7, reads GAGVSQSPSNKVTEKGKDVELRCDPISGHTALYWYRQSLGQGLEFLIYFQGNSAPDKSGLPSDRFSAERTGGSVSTLTIQRTQQEDSAVYLCASSRIAGGSEQYFGPGTRLTVT.

V gene TRBV9 combines with J gene TRBJ1-4; D not resolved. Germline lookup yields CDR1 SGDLS and CDR2 YYNGEE. V lost 0 bases and J lost 3, with 9 bases in between. CDR3 length equals 15 residues. DNA of the CDR3: TGTGCCAGCAGCGTAGACGGGAACCCTAATGAAAAACTGTTTTTT. Residues: CASSVDGNPNEKLFF.

The chain links TRBV5-6 to TRBJ2-5, with D possibly being TRBD1 (5 bases). The germline CDR1 and CDR2 sequences are SGHDT and YYEEEE. CDR3 length: 13 amino acids. V lost 5 bases, J lost 2 bases, and 10 bases lay in between. This CDR3 is CASRPDRQETQYF. The CDR3 DNA sequence: TGTGCCAGCAGACCTGACAGACAAGAGACCCAGTACTTC.

The V call is TRBV28, the J call TRBJ2-4; a possible D gene is TRBD1 (5 bases). The germline V and J ends were trimmed by 6 bases and 0 bases, with 12 bases remaining between them. The germline gives CDR1 MDHEN, CDR2 SYDVKM. The CDR3 consists of 15 residues. The DNA of the CDR3 is TGTGCCAGCAGCCACACAGGAGTAGCCAAAAACATTCAGTACTTC. This codes for CASSHTGVAKNIQYF.

This clone was counted a single time. The rearrangement links TRBV19 to TRBJ2-1; no firm D call. V dropped 0 bases and J dropped 9 bases, with 12 bases sitting between them. The CDR3 has 14 residues. Germline CDR1 and CDR2: LNHDA and SQIVND (reference sequence). CDR3 sequence (DNA): TGTGCCAGTAGTATAGAAACTCGACTTGGTGAGCAGTTCTTC. This gives the protein CASSIETRLGEQFF.

The V gene is TRBV29-1, the J gene TRBJ2-2; D unresolved. V was shortened by 6 bases and J by 6 bases, with 11 bases between the two germline ends. The CDR3 extends over 12 amino acids. CDR1 and CDR2 from the germline V gene are SQVTM and ANQGSEA. The CDR3 bases are TGCAGCGTCACCCAGTATCCCGGGGAGCTGTTTTTT. Translated, it gives CSVTQYPGELFF.

The rearrangement uses TRBV2 and TRBJ1-1; 9 positions match TRBD1. V lost 3 bases to trimming and J lost 0 bases; unmatched junction nucleotides: 5. Germline CDR1 and CDR2: SNHLY and FYNNEI. The CDR3 is 16 amino acids. The DNA of the CDR3 is TGTGCCAGCAGTGAGAGACAGGGGGTTTTGAACACTGAAGCTTTCTTT. Translation gives CASSERQGVLNTEAFF.

Concerning this clone: A junction boundary mismatches the germline segment, possibly from a read error. This chain connects TRBV7-7 to TRBJ2-2, with a tentative D call TRBD1 (5 bases). The length of the CDR3 is 14 residues. Germline V lookup: CDR1 SSHAT, CDR2 FNYEAQ (reference sequence). The CDR3 here is CASSPRQGIGELFF. The CDR3 DNA reads TGTGCTAGCAGCCCCCGGCAGGGTATAGGGGAGCTGTTTTTT.

The genes are TRBV18 and TRBJ1-5; 8 bases align to TRBD1. V lost 3 bases, J lost 5 bases, and 6 bases stayed unmatched. The CDR3 runs to 15 residues. Germline V CDR1 and CDR2: KGHSH, LQKENI. CDR3 protein: CASSPGGQGYQPQHF. The CDR3 DNA is TGTGCCAGCTCACCCGGCGGACAGGGCTATCAGCCCCAGCATTTT.

The chain is built from TRBV11-2 and TRBJ2-7; a weak D match, TRBD2 (6 bases). This CDR3 contains 15 residues. CDR1 SGHAT and CDR2 FQNNGV come from the germline V gene. V dropped 4 bases and J dropped 4 bases, with 17 bases sitting between them. CDR3 protein: CASSSDGTAPYEQYF. DNA of the CDR3: TGTGCCAGCAGCTCGGACGGGACTGCCCCGTACGAGCAGTACTTC.

The rearrangement links TRBV28 to TRBJ2-1; 8 bases match TRBD2. Unmatched junction bases numbered 4, after V lost 7 bases and J lost 2 bases. This CDR3 is built from 14 residues. Germline V gene sequence: CDR1 MDHEN, CDR2 SYDVKM. CDR3 sequence reads: CASKAGVTYNEQFF. CDR3 nucleotide sequence: TGTGCCAGCAAAGCGGGAGTTACCTACAATGAGCAGTTCTTC. Combining the CDR3 with reference TRBV28 and TRBJ2-1 gives the whole variable domain DVKVTQSSRYLVKRTGEKVFLECVQDMDHENMFWYRQDPGLGLRLIYFSYDVKMKEKGDIPEGYSVSREKKERFSLILESASTNQTSMYLCASKAGVTYNEQFFGPGTRLTVL.

This clone has just one count. V and J are TRBV5-8 and TRBJ2-7, with 8 bases matching TRBD2. CDR3 length equals 15 residues. Germline assignment: CDR1 SGHTS and CDR2 YDEGEE. V shed 5 bases and J 4 bases; nucleotides not matched to a gene: 11. This CDR3 reads CASSPRGGQLYEQYF. CDR3 DNA: TGTGCCAGCAGTCCCCGCGGGGGGCAGCTTTACGAGCAGTACTTC.

This clone occurred a few times. V and J are TRBV11-1 and TRBJ1-2; 7 nucleotides align to TRBD1. CDR3 length equals 16 residues. Losses at the gene ends were 2 bases for V and 0 bases for J; bases not matched to a gene: 6. Germline loops: CDR1 SGHAT, CDR2 FQDESV (reference sequence). CDR3 in amino acids: CASSLSGTVSNYGYTF. The CDR3 bases are TGTGCCAGCAGCTTATCCGGGACAGTCTCTAACTATGGCTACACCTTC.

The V gene is TRBV28, the J gene TRBJ1-4; D is ambiguous. There are 18 residues in the CDR3. The ends were cut back, 6 bases at V and 0 bases at J, with 20 bases in the middle. Germline V gene data show CDR1 as MDHEN and CDR2 as SYDVKM. CDR3 amino acids: CASRRAGHSRATNEKLFF. In nucleotides, the CDR3 is TGTGCCAGCAGGCGGGCAGGCCATTCGAGGGCAACTAATGAAAAACTGTTTTTT.

V gene TRBV5-1 combines with J gene TRBJ2-7; the D gene is possibly TRBD1 (5 bases). The CDR3 runs to 13 residues. CDR1 is SGHRS and CDR2 is YFSETQ in the germline V gene. The V end was cut by 3 bases, the J end by 3 bases, with 10 bases between. Here the CDR3 reads CASSSSRDYEQYF. In DNA form, the CDR3 reads TGCGCCAGCAGCTCTTCCAGGGACTACGAGCAGTACTTC.

V usage is TRBV6-1 and J usage is TRBJ1-2; D remains unclear. The CDR3 sequence is 15 residues long. V was shortened by 3 bases and J by 5 bases, with 16 bases between the two germline ends. Per germline, CDR1 MNHNS and CDR2 SASEGT. In nucleotides, the CDR3 is TGTGCCAGCAGTGAGGGCCCATACGAATGGTATGGCTACACCTTC. Its protein is CASSEGPYEWYGYTF.

Concerning this clone itself: The sample has other DNA sequences that encode this CDR3 too. V usage is TRBV29-1 and J usage is TRBJ2-3; 8 positions agree with TRBD2. Germline V gives CDR1 SQVTM, CDR2 ANQGSEA. V lost 7 bases and J lost 1; bases outside the gene matches: 7. The CDR3 is 14 residues long. This CDR3 is CSANGRGGTDTQYF. CDR3 sequence (DNA): TGCAGCGCCAATGGGCGGGGGGGCACAGATACGCAGTATTTT.

This CDR3 is CASSPGTSVNSYNEQFF. The DNA for the CDR3 is TGTGCCAGCAGCCCAGGGACTAGCGTTAACTCCTACAATGAGCAGTTCTTC. J is TRBJ2-1 and V is TRBV5-4; 10 bases are a match to TRBD2. The junction had 7 bases not matched to a gene; V was cut back by 4 bases and J by 0 bases. The CDR3 length is 17 residues. Germline V CDR1 and CDR2: SGHNT, YYREEE (reference sequence).

This clone appeared once. CDR3 amino acids: CASRSGLVFYNEQFF. DNA for the CDR3: TGTGCCAGCAGATCGGGACTAGTGTTTTACAATGAGCAGTTCTTC. The chain uses TRBV27 and TRBJ2-1, with 8 bases matching TRBD2. The CDR3 length is 15 residues. CDR1 is MNHEY and CDR2 is SMNVEV in the germline V gene (reference sequence). V was pared by 6 bases and J by 4 bases, with 8 bases of the junction left unmatched.

This chain connects TRBV2 to TRBJ2-2; TRBD2 matches 11 bases. Germline CDR1 reads SNHLY; CDR2 reads FYNNEI. The V gene end was trimmed by 5 bases and the J gene end by 5 bases; junction bases not matched to a gene: 10. There are 17 residues in the CDR3. CDR3 in DNA: TGTGCCAGCAGTACCACTAGCGGGAGTCGTAGTACCGGGGAGCTGTTTTTT. It specifies CASSTTSGSRSTGELFF.

The rearrangement uses TRBV7-8 and TRBJ2-1, with TRBD2 identical over 10 bases. The CDR3 is 15 residues long. From germline, CDR1 is SGHVS and CDR2 FQNEAQ. V lost 6 bases and J lost 6; bases outside the gene matches: 8. The CDR3 nucleotides read TGTGCCAGCAGTCTTACCGGGACTAGCGCCAATGAGCAGTTCTTC. It encodes CASSLTGTSANEQFF.

The rearrangement joins TRBV30 to TRBJ1-5; 7 positions agree with TRBD1. Per germline, CDR1 GTSNPN and CDR2 SVGIG (reference sequence). Losses at the gene ends were 3 bases for V and 1 base for J; bases not matched to a gene: 15. This CDR3 comprises 18 residues. The CDR3 loop is CAWSAPDRALRSNQPQHF. In DNA, the CDR3 is TGTGCCTGGAGCGCCCCTGACAGGGCTTTAAGAAGCAATCAGCCCCAGCATTTT.

The chain combines TRBV29-1 with TRBJ2-1; TRBD2 is a possible D gene (7 bases). Trimming shortened V by 7 bases and J by 4 bases, and 11 bases separated the two germline ends. Germline V gene data show CDR1 as SQVTM and CDR2 as ANQGSEA. The CDR3 contains 12 residues. The CDR3 nucleotides read TGCAGCGCGAGGGGGGGTTACAATGAGCAGTTCTTC. This sequence encodes CSARGGYNEQFF.

Only a few counts were recorded for this clone. This chain uses TRBV10-3 with TRBJ1-1; D may be TRBD1 (6 bases). Per germline, CDR1 ENHRY and CDR2 SYGVKD. The CDR3 contains 15 residues. Trimming took 10 bases from V and 1 from J, leaving 19 bases between them. The CDR3 DNA reads as TGTGCCACCCACCGTCCCGAGACAGGGAACACTGAAGCTTTCTTT. Protein product: CATHRPETGNTEAFF.

The genes are TRBV7-9 and TRBJ2-5, with TRBD1 identical over 7 bases. The CDR3 has 14 amino acids. Per the germline V gene, CDR1 is SEHNR and CDR2 is FQNEAQ (reference sequence). The V gene end was trimmed by 5 bases and the J gene end by 2 bases; junction bases not matched to a gene: 5. The CDR3: CASSPRDSQETQYF. CDR3 coding DNA: TGTGCCAGCAGCCCAAGGGACAGTCAAGAGACCCAGTACTTC.

The V call is TRBV27, the J call TRBJ1-2, with D perhaps matching TRBD1 (6 bases). From germline, CDR1 is MNHEY and CDR2 SMNVEV (reference sequence). V was cut by 1 base and J by 2 bases, with 20 bases left in between. CDR3 size: 18 residues. This CDR3 is CASSLYPGTGPLNYGYTF. In DNA form, the CDR3 reads TGTGCCAGCAGTTTATATCCCGGCACAGGGCCCTTAAACTATGGCTACACCTTC.

This clone came up once. CDR3 amino acids: CSAEGADTQYF. The CDR3 DNA sequence: TGCAGTGCTGAGGGCGCAGATACGCAGTATTTT. J is TRBJ2-3 and V is TRBV20-1; maybe TRBD2 (5 bases). This CDR3 spans 11 amino acids. CDR1 is DFQATT and CDR2 is SNEGSKA in the germline V gene (reference sequence). V was trimmed by 5 bases and J by 4 bases, leaving 7 bases between them.

The chain recombines TRBV6-5 with TRBJ2-1, with 7 bases fitting TRBD1. The CDR3 covers 14 residues. CDR1 and CDR2 (germline): MNHEY, SVGAGI. V gave up 6 bases and J gave up 2 bases; unmatched junction bases: 4. CDR3 DNA sequence: TGTGCCAGCAGCCCGGGACAGACCTACAATGAGCAGTTCTTC. Amino acids: CASSPGQTYNEQFF.

J is TRBJ1-4 and V is TRBV7-2; D is possibly TRBD1 (5 bases). The CDR3 has 15 residues. Trimming removed 1 base at V and 7 bases at J, with 13 bases between. Germline-derived CDR1 and CDR2 are SGHTA and FQGNSA. The CDR3 DNA reads TGTGCCAGCAGCTTAGGACAGCCGGCCGGTGAAAAACTGTTTTTT. Translating gives CASSLGQPAGEKLFF.